The 2 T cell receptor beta chains listed next were all sequenced from one sample in a study of blood T cell repertoires in COVID-19. Clones were read by immunoSEQ multiplex PCR, and TCRdb kept only the in-frame ones, dropping some. The sample has about 180,000 clones; roughly 88% are singletons. The sequenced sample consisted of peripheral blood. These receptor sequences come from a woman in her sixties or seventies with acute or convalescent COVID-19.

The chain is built from TRBV4-1 and TRBJ2-1, with 8 bases lining up with TRBD1. This CDR3 contains 16 residues. Germline V CDR1 and CDR2: MGHRA, YSYEKL. V shed 0 bases, J shed 8 bases, and the junction held 9 bases outside the gene matches. The CDR3 protein is CASSQDQRTGNDEQFF. In DNA, the CDR3 is TGCGCCAGCAGCCAAGATCAAAGGACAGGGAATGATGAGCAGTTCTTC.

This sequence joins TRBV5-4 and TRBJ1-2; TRBD1 matches 8 bases. Trimming at V came to 4 bases and at J to 6 bases, leaving 14 bases not matched to a gene. In germline, CDR1 is SGHNT, CDR2 YYREEE (reference sequence). This CDR3 region has 16 residues. The CDR3 DNA sequence: TGTGCCAGCAGCCTTACGAAAACCGGACAGGGAAATGGCTACACCTTC. This encodes CASSLTKTGQGNGYTF.